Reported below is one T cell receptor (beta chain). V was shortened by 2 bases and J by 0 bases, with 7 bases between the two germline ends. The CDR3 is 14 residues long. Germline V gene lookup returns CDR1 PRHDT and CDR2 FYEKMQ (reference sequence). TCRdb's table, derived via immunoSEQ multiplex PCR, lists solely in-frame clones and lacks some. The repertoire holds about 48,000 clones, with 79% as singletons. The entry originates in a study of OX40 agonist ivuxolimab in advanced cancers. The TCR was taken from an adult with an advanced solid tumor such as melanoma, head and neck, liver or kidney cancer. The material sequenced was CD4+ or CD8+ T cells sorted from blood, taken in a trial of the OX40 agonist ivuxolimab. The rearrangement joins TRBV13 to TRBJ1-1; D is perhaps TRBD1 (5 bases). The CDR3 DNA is TGTGCCAGCAGCTTAAAGGGGTTGAACACTGAAGCTTTCTTT. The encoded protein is CASSLKGLNTEAFF. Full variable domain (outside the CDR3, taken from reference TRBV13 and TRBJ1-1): AAGVIQSPRHLIKEKRETATLKCYPIPRHDTVYWYQQGPGQDPQFLISFYEKMQSDKGSIPDRFSAQQFSDYHSELNMSSLELGDSALYFCASSLKGLNTEAFFGQGTRLTVV.